The next 19 T cell receptor beta chains were all read from a single sample in a study of shared clonotypes between healthy human individuals. The method was immunoSEQ multiplex PCR; TCRdb's version includes in-frame clones alone and lacks a portion of them. The data show millions of clones, 90% to 95% seen once. Sequencing was done on a sample of naive CD4+ T cells from PBMCs. The sample's subset: CD45RA+ positively selected. These receptors were obtained from a man aged 18 to 29 in good health. Some clones in this sample may be carry-over from other donors' samples.

The CDR3 region has the DNA TGTGCCAGCAGTGAATCCCGGGGTAGCGGGATCTACGAGCAGTACTTC. Its protein is CASSESRGSGIYEQYF. The chain has TRBV6-1 and TRBJ2-7; 8 positions agree with TRBD2. The V and J ends lost 2 bases and 3 bases, in that order; junction bases with no gene match: 9. Germline-derived CDR1 and CDR2 are MNHNS and SASEGT. The CDR3 consists of 16 residues.

With regard to this clone: The junction departs from the called germline gene at one end, perhaps through a read error. The chain carries TRBV18 and TRBJ1-1, with 9 bases matching TRBD1. Germline CDR1 is KGHSH and CDR2 is LQKENI. The CDR3 length is 13 residues. CDR3 sequence: CAGSQGANTEAFF. CDR3 nucleotides: TGTGCCGGCTCACAGGGGGCAAACACTGAAGCTTTCTTT.

The genes are TRBV7-6 and TRBJ2-2; 7 nucleotides match TRBD2. In germline, CDR1 is SGHVS, CDR2 FNYEAQ. This CDR3 contains 16 residues. V dropped 1 base and J dropped 9; count of bases not matched to a gene: 11. CDR3 loop: CASSLVSLTSQWELFF. For the CDR3, the DNA is TGTGCCAGCAGCTTAGTGTCATTGACTAGCCAATGGGAGCTGTTTTTT.

This clone was seen once. The chain recombines TRBV6-1 with TRBJ2-7; D could derive from TRBD1 or TRBD2 (5 bases each). This CDR3 comprises 16 residues. Trimming shortened V by 2 bases and J by 2 bases, and 16 bases separated the two germline ends. Germline V lookup: CDR1 MNHNS, CDR2 SASEGT. The CDR3 region has the DNA TGTGCCAGCAGTGAATGGACCGGGACGGTTACCTACGAGCAGTACTTC. Its translation: CASSEWTGTVTYEQYF.

The chain couples TRBV29-1 to TRBJ2-5, with 9 bases aligning to TRBD1. Germline trimming cut 7 bases from V and 2 bases from J; bases unmatched to any gene: 8. The CDR3 runs to 14 residues. Germline V gene lookup returns CDR1 SQVTM and CDR2 ANQGSEA. CDR3 in amino acids: CSGFRDRVQETQYF. The DNA of the CDR3 is TGCAGCGGTTTCAGGGACAGGGTTCAAGAGACCCAGTACTTC.

This rearrangement joins TRBV7-3 to TRBJ2-1; 9 positions agree with TRBD2. Per the germline V gene, CDR1 is SGHTA and CDR2 is FQGTGA. The V segment lost 2 bases and the J segment 10 bases; nucleotides outside the gene matches: 6. CDR3 length: 14 amino acids. The CDR3 region is CASSLLAGRGEQFF. The CDR3 DNA is TGTGCCAGCAGCTTACTAGCGGGAAGGGGGGAGCAGTTCTTC.

The sample holds one count of this clone. This chain uses TRBV6-5 with TRBJ2-1; possible D gene TRBD2, 6 bases. With 6 bases removed from V and 5 bases from J, the gap between germline ends came to 11 bases. This CDR3 has 13 residues. Germline lookup yields CDR1 MNHEY and CDR2 SVGAGI. The CDR3 loop reads CASRASANNEQFF. As DNA, the CDR3 is TGTGCCAGCAGAGCTAGCGCAAACAATGAGCAGTTCTTC.

The chain links TRBV29-1 to TRBJ2-1, with D perhaps TRBD2 (6 bases). CDR1 is SQVTM, CDR2 ANQGSEA, per germline. The CDR3 has 16 amino acids. The V end was cut by 1 base, the J end by 0 bases, with 13 bases between. For the CDR3, the DNA is TGCAGCGTTGAAGGGGGTAGCGGAACCTCCTACAATGAGCAGTTCTTC. Translating gives CSVEGGSGTSYNEQFF.

The CDR3 region has the DNA TGTGCCAGCAGCGTAGTTGGCTCCCCAGGGGCCAAAAACATTCAGTACTTC. Amino acid sequence: CASSVVGSPGAKNIQYF. The chain links TRBV9 to TRBJ2-4, with D perhaps TRBD1 (5 bases). Between the trimmed V and J ends, which lost 0 bases and 1 base, there was a span of 14 bases. Looked up from germline, CDR1 is SGDLS and CDR2 is YYNGEE. The CDR3 contains 17 residues.

This chain joins TRBV15 and TRBJ1-5; maybe TRBD1 (6 bases). With 0 bases removed from V and 1 base from J, the gap between germline ends came to 10 bases. CDR1 and CDR2 (germline): LNHNV, YYDKDF (reference sequence). The CDR3 is 16 amino acids. This CDR3 is CATSRDFGQSNQPQHF. As DNA, the CDR3 is TGTGCCACCAGCAGAGACTTCGGACAGAGCAATCAGCCCCAGCATTTT.

For this clone: This CDR3 is also generated by other DNA sequences in the sample. Here the CDR3 DNA reads TGTGCCAGCAGCGTAGACGGGAGGAACACCGGGGAGCTGTTTTTT. Translation: CASSVDGRNTGELFF. The chain links TRBV9 to TRBJ2-2, with D perhaps matching TRBD2 (6 bases). V lost 0 bases, J lost 1 base, and 7 bases lay in between. The germline V gene has CDR1 SGDLS and CDR2 YYNGEE. The CDR3 covers 15 residues.

J is TRBJ2-1 and V is TRBV6-5; the D call may be TRBD1 or TRBD2 (5 bases each). The germline V gene has CDR1 MNHEY and CDR2 SVGAGI. The V end was cut by 11 bases, the J end by 5 bases, with 16 bases between. CDR3 length: 13 amino acids. DNA for the CDR3: TGTGCCGGCTACGGGGACGTTGACAATGAGCAGTTCTTC. Protein sequence: CAGYGDVDNEQFF.

The chain recombines TRBV2 with TRBJ2-5, with 7 bases aligning to TRBD2. Germline lookup yields CDR1 SNHLY and CDR2 FYNNEI. There are 12 residues in the CDR3. V dropped 6 bases and J dropped 3; count of bases not matched to a gene: 1. CDR3 nucleotide sequence: TGTGCCAGCAGCGGGGGGAAAGAGACCCAGTACTTC. As protein: CASSGGKETQYF.

J is TRBJ2-7 and V is TRBV11-2; 8 positions match TRBD1. V lost 6 bases, J lost 4 bases, and 11 bases stayed unmatched. CDR1 is SGHAT and CDR2 is FQNNGV in the germline V gene. This CDR3 is 15 amino acids long. The CDR3 DNA reads TGTGCCAGCAGGGGATGGGCGGACAGGGCGTACGAGCAGTACTTC. It yields the protein CASRGWADRAYEQYF.

The chain recombines TRBV19 with TRBJ2-7, with TRBD1 as a possible D gene (6 bases). CDR1 is LNHDA and CDR2 is SQIVND in the germline V gene (reference sequence). Deletions cut 6 bases from V and 1 base from J, with 16 bases between. The CDR3 is made up of 15 amino acids. The CDR3 here is CASRPGHLISYEQYF. CDR3 nucleotide sequence: TGTGCCAGTAGGCCGGGACACCTGATTTCCTACGAGCAGTACTTC.

The chain couples TRBV6-1 to TRBJ2-2; D possibly matches TRBD1 or TRBD2 (5 bases each). Germline CDR1 and CDR2: MNHNS and SASEGT. The V end lost 7 bases, the J end lost 6 bases, and 9 bases lay between the germline ends. The CDR3 is made up of 12 amino acids. The chain's CDR3 is CASTVGAGELFF. In nucleotides, the CDR3 is TGTGCCAGCACGGTGGGGGCCGGGGAGCTGTTTTTT.

This clone was seen a single time. J is TRBJ2-3 and V is TRBV4-1, with 8 bases matching TRBD2. Germline trimming cut 6 bases from V and 5 bases from J; bases unmatched to any gene: 4. The CDR3 has 13 amino acids. Looked up from germline, CDR1 is MGHRA and CDR2 is YSYEKL. The CDR3 DNA follows: TGCGCCAGCAGGGGACTAGGGTTAGATACGCAGTATTTT. It is translated as CASRGLGLDTQYF.

Remarks on this clone: The sample carries other DNA sequences with the same CDR3. The J gene is TRBJ2-2, the V gene TRBV9; unclear D gene. The V end lost 0 bases, the J end lost 7 bases, and 10 bases lay between the germline ends. The CDR3 is made up of 14 amino acids. From germline, CDR1 is SGDLS and CDR2 YYNGEE. CDR3 sequence (DNA): TGTGCCAGCAGCGTAGTGACGGGCAGCGGGGAGCTGTTTTTT. This codes for CASSVVTGSGELFF.

This chain connects TRBV18 to TRBJ2-7; 13 bases align to TRBD2. J was trimmed by 5 bases and V by 5 bases; bases with no gene match: 6. Germline values: CDR1 KGHSH, CDR2 LQKENI. The CDR3 spans 15 residues. The CDR3 region is CASSSRLAGGHEQYF. CDR3 nucleotide sequence: TGTGCCAGCTCATCAAGACTAGCGGGAGGCCACGAGCAGTACTTC.